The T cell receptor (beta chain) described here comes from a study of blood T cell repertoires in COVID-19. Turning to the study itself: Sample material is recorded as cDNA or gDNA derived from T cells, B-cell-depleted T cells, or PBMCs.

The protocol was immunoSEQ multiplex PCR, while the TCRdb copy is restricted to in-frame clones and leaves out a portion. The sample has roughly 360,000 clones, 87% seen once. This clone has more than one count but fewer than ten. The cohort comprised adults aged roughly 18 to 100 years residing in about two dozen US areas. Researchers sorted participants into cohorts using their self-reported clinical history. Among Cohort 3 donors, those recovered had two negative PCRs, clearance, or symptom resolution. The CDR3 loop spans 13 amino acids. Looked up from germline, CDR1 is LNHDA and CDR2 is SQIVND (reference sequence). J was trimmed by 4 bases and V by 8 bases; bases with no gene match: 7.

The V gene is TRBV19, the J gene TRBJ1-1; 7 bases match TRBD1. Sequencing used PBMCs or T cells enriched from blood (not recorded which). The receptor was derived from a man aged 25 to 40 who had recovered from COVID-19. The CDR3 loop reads CASLEQGGTEAFF. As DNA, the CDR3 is TGTGCCAGTCTTGAGCAGGGGGGCACTGAAGCTTTCTTT.